This T cell receptor beta chain was documented in a study of STAT5B mutations in CD4+ large granular lymphocyte leukemia. Germline values: CDR1 MNHEY, CDR2 SMNVEV (reference sequence). V was trimmed by 8 bases and J by 8 bases, leaving 18 bases between them. The CDR3 totals 14 residues. The assay was immunoSEQ multiplex PCR, and TCRdb's table has in-frame clones only and misses some. The sample includes about 21,000 clones, 60% to 80% of them seen just once. Control samples were healthy donors' buffy coats. The material sequenced was CD4+ T cells from blood buffy coats. This TCR was sampled from a human donor in good health. The V and J genes are TRBV27 and TRBJ2-2; no clear D gene. The DNA for the CDR3 is TGTGCCAGCCGATCCGGGTCCCTGGGTGGGGAGCTGTTTTTT. This sequence encodes CASRSGSLGGELFF.